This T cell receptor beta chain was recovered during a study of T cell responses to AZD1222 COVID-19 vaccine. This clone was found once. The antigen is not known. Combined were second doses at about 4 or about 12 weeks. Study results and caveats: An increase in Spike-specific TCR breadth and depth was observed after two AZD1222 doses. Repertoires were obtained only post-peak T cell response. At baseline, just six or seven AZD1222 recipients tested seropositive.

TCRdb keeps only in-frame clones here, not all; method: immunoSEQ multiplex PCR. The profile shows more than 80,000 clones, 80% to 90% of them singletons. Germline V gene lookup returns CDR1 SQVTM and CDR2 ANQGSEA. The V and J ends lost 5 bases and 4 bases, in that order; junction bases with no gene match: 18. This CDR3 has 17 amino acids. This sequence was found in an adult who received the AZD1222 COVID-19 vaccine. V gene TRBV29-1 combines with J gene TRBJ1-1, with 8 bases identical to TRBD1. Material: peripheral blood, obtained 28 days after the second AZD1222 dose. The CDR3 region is CSVFPPGQGTMGTEAFF. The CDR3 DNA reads TGCAGCGTTTTTCCACCTGGACAGGGAACAATGGGCACTGAAGCTTTCTTT.